This T cell receptor beta chain was sequenced during a study of T cells in Graves' hyperthyroidism and ophthalmopathy. This CDR3 region has 11 residues. Trimming removed 7 bases from V and 2 bases from J, with 6 bases in between. Germline CDR1 reads SNHLY; CDR2 reads FYNNEI. Amplification yielded TCR beta CDR3 regions, with RNA transcripts as the source. TCR CDR3 regions were first amplified by RT-PCR with HTBI primers. TCRdb itself ran the multiplex PCR reads through MiXCR, one entry per CDR3 protein. The sample records around 620,000 distinct CDR3 sequences, roughly 50% being singletons. Concerning this clonotype itself: Its specificity is not known. Just one base apart from a much larger clone, this may be a read error. Without the conserved terminal phenylalanine or tryptophan, this CDR3 likely stems from a read error.

The study's findings and limits: Classification by a 13 V-J model distinguished ophthalmopathy from stable hyperthyroidism.

This chain uses TRBV2 with TRBJ2-7; no firm D call. The sample comprised peripheral blood or thyroid tissue (not recorded which). The source is an adult woman with Graves' disease, either hyperthyroidism or ophthalmopathy (not recorded which). As DNA, the CDR3 is TGTGCCAGCAACGGACCCTACGAGCAGTACTCC. It specifies CASNGPYEQYS.